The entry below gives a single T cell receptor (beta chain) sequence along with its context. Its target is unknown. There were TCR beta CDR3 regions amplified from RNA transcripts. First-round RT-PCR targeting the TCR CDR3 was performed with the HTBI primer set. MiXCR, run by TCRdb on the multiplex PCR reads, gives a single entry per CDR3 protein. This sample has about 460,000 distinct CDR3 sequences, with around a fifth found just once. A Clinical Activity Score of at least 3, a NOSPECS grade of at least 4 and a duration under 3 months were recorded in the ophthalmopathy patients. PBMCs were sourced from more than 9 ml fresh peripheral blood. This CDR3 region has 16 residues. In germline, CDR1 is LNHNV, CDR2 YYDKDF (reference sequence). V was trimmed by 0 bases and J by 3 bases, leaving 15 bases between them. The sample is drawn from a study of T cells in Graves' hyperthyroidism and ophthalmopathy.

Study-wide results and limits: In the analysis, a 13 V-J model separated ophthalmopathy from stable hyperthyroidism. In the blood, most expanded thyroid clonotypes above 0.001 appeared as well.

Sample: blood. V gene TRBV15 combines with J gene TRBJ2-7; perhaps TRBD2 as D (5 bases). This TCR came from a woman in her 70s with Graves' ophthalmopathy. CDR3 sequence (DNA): TGTGCCACCAGCAGAGATCATTTGGGAGTGGGCTACGAGCAGTACTTC. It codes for CATSRDHLGVGYEQYF.